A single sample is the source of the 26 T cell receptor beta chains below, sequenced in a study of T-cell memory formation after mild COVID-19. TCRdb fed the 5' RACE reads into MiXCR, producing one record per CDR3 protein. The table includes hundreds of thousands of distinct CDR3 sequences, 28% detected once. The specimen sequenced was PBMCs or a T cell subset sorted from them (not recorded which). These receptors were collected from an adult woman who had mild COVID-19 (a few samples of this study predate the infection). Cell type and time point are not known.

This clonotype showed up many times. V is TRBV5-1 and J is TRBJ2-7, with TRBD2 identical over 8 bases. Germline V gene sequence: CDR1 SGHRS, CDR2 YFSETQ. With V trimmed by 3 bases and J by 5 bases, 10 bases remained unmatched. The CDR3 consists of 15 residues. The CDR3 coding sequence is TGCGCCAGCAGCTCAAGATCGGGACTAGTAAACGAGCAGTACTTC. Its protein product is CASSSRSGLVNEQYF.

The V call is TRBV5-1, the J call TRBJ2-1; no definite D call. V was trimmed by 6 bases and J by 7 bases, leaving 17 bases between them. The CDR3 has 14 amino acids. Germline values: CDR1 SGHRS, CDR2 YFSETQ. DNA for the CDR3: TGCGCCAGCACCCCGGCCCTTCCTGCGAATGAGCAGTTCTTC. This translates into CASTPALPANEQFF.

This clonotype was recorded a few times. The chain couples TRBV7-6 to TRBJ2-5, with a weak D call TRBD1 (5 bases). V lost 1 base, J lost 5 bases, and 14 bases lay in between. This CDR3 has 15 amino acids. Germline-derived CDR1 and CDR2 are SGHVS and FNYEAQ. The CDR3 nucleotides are TGTGCCAGCAGCTTAGGTGAAACAGGCTTGGAGACCCAGTACTTC. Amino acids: CASSLGETGLETQYF.

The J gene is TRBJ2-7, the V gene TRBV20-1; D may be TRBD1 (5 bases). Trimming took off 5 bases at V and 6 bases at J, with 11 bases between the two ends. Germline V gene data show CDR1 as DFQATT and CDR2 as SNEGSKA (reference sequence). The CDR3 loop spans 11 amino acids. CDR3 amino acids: CSAVARGEQYF. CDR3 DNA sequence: TGCAGTGCTGTAGCAAGGGGCGAGCAGTACTTC.

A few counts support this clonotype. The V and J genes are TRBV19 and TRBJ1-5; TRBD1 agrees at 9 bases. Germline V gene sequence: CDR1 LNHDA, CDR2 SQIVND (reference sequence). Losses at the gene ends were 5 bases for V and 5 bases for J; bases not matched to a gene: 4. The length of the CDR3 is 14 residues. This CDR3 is CASSVWTGDQPQHF. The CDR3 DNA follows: TGTGCCAGTAGTGTTTGGACAGGGGATCAGCCCCAGCATTTT. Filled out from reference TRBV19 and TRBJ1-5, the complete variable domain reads DGGITQSPKYLFRKEGQNVTLSCEQNLNHDAMYWYRQDPGQGLRLIYYSQIVNDFQKGDIAEGYSVSREKKESFPLTVTSAQKNPTAFYLCASSVWTGDQPQHFGDGTRLSIL.

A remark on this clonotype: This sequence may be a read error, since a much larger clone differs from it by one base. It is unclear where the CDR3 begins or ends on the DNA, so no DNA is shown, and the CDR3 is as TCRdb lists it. The CDR3 here is CASSFGEGAYEQCF. The chain links TRBV7-2 to TRBJ2-7; the table's D call of TRBD2 was not tested on the DNA. CDR1 is SGHTA, CDR2 FQGNSA, per germline. The CDR3 length equals 14 residues, ends included.

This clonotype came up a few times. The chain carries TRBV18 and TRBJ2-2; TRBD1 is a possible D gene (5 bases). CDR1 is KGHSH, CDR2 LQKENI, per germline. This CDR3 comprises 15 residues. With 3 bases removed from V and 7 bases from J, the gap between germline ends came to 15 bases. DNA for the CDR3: TGTGCCAGCTCACCTGGTGCAGGGCGTCACGGGGAGCTGTTTTTT. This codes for CASSPGAGRHGELFF.

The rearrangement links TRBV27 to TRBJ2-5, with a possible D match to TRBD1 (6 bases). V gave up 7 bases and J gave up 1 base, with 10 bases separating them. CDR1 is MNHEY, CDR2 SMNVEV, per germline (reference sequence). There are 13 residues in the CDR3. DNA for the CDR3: TGTGCCAGCATGGGACACTTCCAAGAGACCCAGTACTTC. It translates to CASMGHFQETQYF.

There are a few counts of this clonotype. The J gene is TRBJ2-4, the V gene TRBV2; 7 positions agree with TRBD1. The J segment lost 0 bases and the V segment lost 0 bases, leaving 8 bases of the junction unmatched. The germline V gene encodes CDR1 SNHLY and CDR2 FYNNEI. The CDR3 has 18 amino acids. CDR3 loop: CASSEALGGSIAKNIQYF. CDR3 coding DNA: TGTGCCAGCAGTGAAGCCCTAGGGGGCTCGATAGCCAAAAACATTCAGTACTTC.

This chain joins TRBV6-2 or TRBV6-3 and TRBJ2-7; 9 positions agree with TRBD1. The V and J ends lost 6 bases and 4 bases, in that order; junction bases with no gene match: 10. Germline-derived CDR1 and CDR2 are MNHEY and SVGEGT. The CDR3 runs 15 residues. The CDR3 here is CASRKAGTGMYEQYF. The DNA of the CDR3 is TGTGCCAGCAGGAAAGCCGGGACAGGGATGTACGAGCAGTACTTC.

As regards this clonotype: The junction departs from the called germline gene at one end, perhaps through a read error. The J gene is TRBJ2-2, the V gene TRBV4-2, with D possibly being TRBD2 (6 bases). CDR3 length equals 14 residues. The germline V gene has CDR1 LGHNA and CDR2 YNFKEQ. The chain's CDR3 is CASSQGGEAGELIF. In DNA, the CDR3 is TGTGCCAGCAGCCAAGGAGGGGAGGCCGGGGAGCTGATTTTT.

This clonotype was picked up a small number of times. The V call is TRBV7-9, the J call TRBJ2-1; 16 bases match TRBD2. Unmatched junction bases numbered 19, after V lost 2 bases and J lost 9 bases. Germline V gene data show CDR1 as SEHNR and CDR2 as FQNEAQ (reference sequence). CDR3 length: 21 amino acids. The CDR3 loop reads CASSLRGPGLAGGPSIPEQFF. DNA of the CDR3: TGTGCCAGCAGCTTAAGGGGGCCGGGACTAGCGGGAGGGCCTTCGATACCTGAGCAGTTCTTC.

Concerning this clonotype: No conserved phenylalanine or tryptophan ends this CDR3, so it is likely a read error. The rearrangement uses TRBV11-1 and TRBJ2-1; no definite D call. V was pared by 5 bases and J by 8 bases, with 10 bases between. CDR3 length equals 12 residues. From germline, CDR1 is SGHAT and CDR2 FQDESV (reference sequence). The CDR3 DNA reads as TGTGCCAGCAGCCCGCGTCGTTATGAGCAGTTCTTG. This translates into CASSPRRYEQFL.

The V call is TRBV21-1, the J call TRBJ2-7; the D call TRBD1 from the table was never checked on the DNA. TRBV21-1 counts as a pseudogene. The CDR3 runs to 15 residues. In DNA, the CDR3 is TGTGCCAGCAGCGGAACCCGGGACAGGGGCCACGAGCAGTACTTC. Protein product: CASSGTRDRGHEQYF.

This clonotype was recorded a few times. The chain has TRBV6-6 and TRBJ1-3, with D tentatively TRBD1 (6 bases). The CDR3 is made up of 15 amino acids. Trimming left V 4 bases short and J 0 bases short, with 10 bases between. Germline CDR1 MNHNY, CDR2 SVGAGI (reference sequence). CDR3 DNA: TGTGCCAGCAGTTTCGACAGGACCTCTGGAAACACCATATATTTT. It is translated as CASSFDRTSGNTIYF.

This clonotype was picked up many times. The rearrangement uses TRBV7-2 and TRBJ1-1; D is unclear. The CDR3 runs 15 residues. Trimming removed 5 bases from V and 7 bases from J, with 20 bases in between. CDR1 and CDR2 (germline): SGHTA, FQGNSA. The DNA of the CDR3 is TGTGCCAGCAGCCACACGGCAGGTCTCGAGGGTGAAGCTTTCTTT. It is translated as CASSHTAGLEGEAFF. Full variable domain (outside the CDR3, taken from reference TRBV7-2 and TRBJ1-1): GAGVSQSPSNKVTEKGKDVELRCDPISGHTALYWYRQSLGQGLEFLIYFQGNSAPDKSGLPSDRFSAERTGGSVSTLTIQRTQQEDSAVYLCASSHTAGLEGEAFFGQGTRLTVV.

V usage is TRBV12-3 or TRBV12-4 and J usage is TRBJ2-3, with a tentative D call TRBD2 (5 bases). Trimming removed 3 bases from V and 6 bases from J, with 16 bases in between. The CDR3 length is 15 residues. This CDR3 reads CASSLSSRPGDTQYF. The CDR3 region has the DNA TGTGCCAGCAGTTTGTCCTCCAGGCCGGGGGATACGCAGTATTTT.

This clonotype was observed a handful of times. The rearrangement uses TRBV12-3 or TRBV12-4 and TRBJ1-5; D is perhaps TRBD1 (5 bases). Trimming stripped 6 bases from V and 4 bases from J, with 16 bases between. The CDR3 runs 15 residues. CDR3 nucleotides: TGTGCCAGCAGCCTCCGAGGGACGGAAAATCAGCCCCAGCATTTT. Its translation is CASSLRGTENQPQHF.

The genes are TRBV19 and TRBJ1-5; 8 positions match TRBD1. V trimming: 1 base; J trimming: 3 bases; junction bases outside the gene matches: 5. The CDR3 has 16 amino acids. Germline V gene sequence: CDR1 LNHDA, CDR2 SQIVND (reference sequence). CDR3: CASSIARTGINQPQHF. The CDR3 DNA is TGTGCCAGTAGTATAGCGAGGACAGGGATCAATCAGCCCCAGCATTTT.

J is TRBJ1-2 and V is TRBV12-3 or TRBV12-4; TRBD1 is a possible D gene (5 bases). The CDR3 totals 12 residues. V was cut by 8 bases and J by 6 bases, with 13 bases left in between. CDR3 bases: TGTGCCAGCTCCCGCGGGGGTGATGGCTACACCTTC. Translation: CASSRGGDGYTF.

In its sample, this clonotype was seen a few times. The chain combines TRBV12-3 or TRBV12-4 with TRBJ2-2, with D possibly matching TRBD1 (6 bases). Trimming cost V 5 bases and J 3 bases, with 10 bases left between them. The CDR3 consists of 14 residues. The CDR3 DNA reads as TGTGCCAGCAGTAGGGACAAATACACCGGGGAGCTGTTTTTT. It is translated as CASSRDKYTGELFF.

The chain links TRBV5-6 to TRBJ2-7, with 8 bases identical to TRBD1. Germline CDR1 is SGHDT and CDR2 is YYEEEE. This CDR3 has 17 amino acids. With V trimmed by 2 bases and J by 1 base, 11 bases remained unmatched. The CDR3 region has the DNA TGTGCCAGCAGCTTCGGACAGGGAGGTTACGAGTCCTACGAGCAGTACTTC. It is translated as CASSFGQGGYESYEQYF.

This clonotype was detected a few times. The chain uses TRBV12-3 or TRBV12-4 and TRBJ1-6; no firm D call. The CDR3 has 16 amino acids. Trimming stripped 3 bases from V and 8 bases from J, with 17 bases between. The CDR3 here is CASSLAGLGRDSPLHF. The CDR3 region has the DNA TGTGCCAGCAGTTTGGCAGGCCTGGGTAGGGATTCACCCCTCCACTTT.

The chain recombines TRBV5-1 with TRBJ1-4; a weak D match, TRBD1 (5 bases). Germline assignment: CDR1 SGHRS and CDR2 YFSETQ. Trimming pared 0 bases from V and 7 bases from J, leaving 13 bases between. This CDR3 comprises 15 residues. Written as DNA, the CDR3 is TGCGCCAGCAGCTTGGTCGCGGGGGAAGCTGAAAAACTGTTTTTT. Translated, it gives CASSLVAGEAEKLFF. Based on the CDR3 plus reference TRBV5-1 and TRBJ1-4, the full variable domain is KAGVTQTPRYLIKTRGQQVTLSCSPISGHRSVSWYQQTPGQGLQFLFEYFSETQRNKGNFPGRFSGRQFSNSRSEMNVSTLELGDSALYLCASSLVAGEAEKLFFGSGTQLSVL.

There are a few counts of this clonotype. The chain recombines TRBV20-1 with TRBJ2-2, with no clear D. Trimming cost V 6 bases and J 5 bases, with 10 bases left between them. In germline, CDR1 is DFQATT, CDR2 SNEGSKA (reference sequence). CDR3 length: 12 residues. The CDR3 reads CSARKSTGELFF. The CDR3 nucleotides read TGCAGTGCCCGGAAGAGTACCGGGGAGCTGTTTTTT.

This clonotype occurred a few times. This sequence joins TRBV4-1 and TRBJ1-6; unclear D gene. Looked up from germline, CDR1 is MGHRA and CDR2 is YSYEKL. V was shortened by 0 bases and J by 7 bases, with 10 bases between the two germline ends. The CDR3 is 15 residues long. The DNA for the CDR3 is TGCGCCAGCAGCCAAGATCCAACAGCAAATTCACCCCTCCACTTT. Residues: CASSQDPTANSPLHF.